This T cell receptor (beta chain) came from a study of T cell responses to AZD1222 COVID-19 vaccine. Germline V gives CDR1 MNHEY, CDR2 SVGAGI. Trimming took 6 bases from V and 6 from J, leaving 15 bases between them. The CDR3 is made up of 15 amino acids. Profiled with immunoSEQ multiplex PCR; TCRdb holds only in-frame clones, not every one. The table records some 110,000 clones, about 89% of them present only once. Comments on this clone: Antigen unknown.

Study results and limitations: Rises in breadth and depth of Spike-specific TCRs came after two AZD1222 doses. Nearly half of the spike-specific TCRs reportedly recognize variant regions that carry no mutations. There were vaccine-associated CD4 TCRs across spike, dominant at 160-218 and 743-854.

The sample in question was peripheral blood, obtained on day 0 of AZD1222 vaccination. This sequence joins TRBV6-5 and TRBJ1-6; D might be TRBD1 (6 bases). This receptor was identified in an adult in good health. The CDR3 loop is CASSEGVLLNSPLHF. DNA for the CDR3: TGTGCCAGCAGCGAGGGGGTCCTTCTTAATTCACCCCTCCACTTT.